The text below deals with one T cell receptor beta chain. Its recognized antigen is unknown. One base away there is no much larger clone; base qualities are not given. The sample belongs to a study of blood T cell repertoires in COVID-19 (dated by TCRdb to the early 2020s). About the investigation overall: The collaborator samples originated in the United States, Italy and Spain and spanned the acute and convalescent phases of COVID-19. HLA class I and class II types, where available, came from metadata supplied by the sample provider rather than from assay-based typing. Samples came from the ongoing ImmuneRACE study (first 160 participants) plus 1,254 subjects from 6 global collaborators. The sample metadata nearly always contained a de-identified subject ID, COVID-19 status, age in years and sex. Subjects who had been exposed to COVID-19, were actively infected with it, or had recovered from it provided the deeply sampled blood TCRbeta repertoires that made up the dataset. The prospective study material was composed of cDNA or gDNA derived from T cells, B-cell-depleted T cells, or PBMCs. A freely available public database, intended as a resource for researchers studying the immune response to SARS-CoV-2, is where the repertoires were released. Results and caveats for the whole study, not just this receptor: Clinical and demographic metadata were provided uncurated, with the amount varying by source and participant.

The immunoSEQ Assay, a bias-controlled multiplex PCR, was used to amplify TCRbeta CDR3 regions from genomic DNA. On the authors' methods: The number of nucleated cells in each sample was estimated by amplification of reference gene primers within the assay. To quantify the absolute abundance of each unique TCRbeta CDR3 rearrangement, sequence reads were collapsed and filtered. For each sample, productive Simpson clonality was calculated by taking the square root of Simpson's diversity index across productive rearrangements. TCRdb took this table from immuneACCESS and kept in-frame rearrangements with V and J called. Such tables lack part of the clones; where checked against another copy, unresolved V genes explain under half of the gap, and the rest is unexplained. The DNA gave D and trimming, while V, J and clone size come from that table. The sample table holds 200,000 to 250,000 clones, of which 70% to 90% were seen once. The ten largest clonotypes hold around 5.9% of the sample.

Each collaborating institution followed its own protocols to collect whole blood in K2EDTA tubes. For TCRbeta analysis, collaborator samples were shipped as frozen whole blood, as isolated PBMCs, or as DNA extracted from either sample type. The receptor was isolated from a man in his sixties with acute or convalescent COVID-19. Sequencing was carried out using peripheral blood.

The sequenced DNA: TGCGCCAGCAGCTTGGCCACTAGCGGGTTTGAGACCCAGTACTTC. Its coded protein is CASSLATSGFETQYF. The rearrangement combines TRBV5-1 with TRBJ2-5; 9 junctional bases match TRBD2. The cysteine opens and the phenylalanine closes a CDR3 of 15 amino acids. Only the CDR3 DNA is retained, 45 bases long and in frame from the first base. Germline trimming amounts to 0 bases on V and 5 bases on J, with 5 as the count of junction bases outside the gene matches. CDR1 SGHRS and CDR2 YFSETQ were looked up in the germline V gene.